This TCR beta chain was sequenced during a study of technical replicates of blood from a handful of donors. The CDR3 spans 15 residues. Germline CDR1 MNHNS, CDR2 SASEGT. The ends were cut back, 6 bases at V and 6 bases at J, with 18 bases in the middle. The method was immunoSEQ multiplex PCR; TCRdb's version includes in-frame clones alone and lacks a portion of them. The sample lists some 87,000 clones; approximately 97% were seen once. Material for sequencing was T cells isolated from PBMCs. The chain joins TRBV6-1 to TRBJ1-5, with D unresolved. The TCR sequence derives from a human donor in good health. CDR3 sequence reads: CASRRLKEVIQPQHF. Written as DNA, the CDR3 is TGTGCCAGCAGAAGGCTAAAGGAGGTTATTCAGCCCCAGCATTTT.